The text below deals with one TCR beta chain. This sample is part of a study of blood T cell repertoires in COVID-19. Overall study context: Italy, Spain and the United States were the sources of the convalescent and acute COVID-19 samples. Sample material is recorded as cDNA or gDNA derived from T cells, B-cell-depleted T cells, or PBMCs.

How the authors handled the data: Amplification of reference gene primers was used by the study to estimate nucleated cell counts. This table comes from immunoSEQ multiplex PCR, and its TCRdb copy is limited to in-frame clones, with some not included. V, J and clone size are taken as reported in that table, and D and trimming were inferred from the DNA itself. The data contain some 250,000 clones, 65% to 90% of them singletons. Germline V CDR1 and CDR2: MNHNS, SASEGT. Trimming cost V 6 bases and J 2 bases, with 22 bases left between them. This CDR3 is built from 17 residues. V usage is TRBV6-1 and J usage is TRBJ1-2; the D is unclear. Sequencing input: peripheral blood. The TCR comes from a man aged 30 to 39 with active or convalescent COVID-19. The DNA of the CDR3 is TGTGCCAGCAGGGAACGACTGATTAACCTCCGAAACTATGGCTACACCTTC. Protein product: CASRERLINLRNYGYTF.